This entry features one T cell receptor beta chain sequence. The CDR3 has 14 amino acids. The ends lost 5 bases at V and 7 bases at J; junction bases unmatched: 7. Germline V gene lookup returns CDR1 MNHEY and CDR2 SVGEGT. Authors' analysis steps: Using reference gene primer amplification, nucleated cell counts were estimated. Libraries were prepared by immunoSEQ multiplex PCR; TCRdb keeps only in-frame clonotypes and omits some of them. V, J and clone size were drawn from that table, and D and trimming were deduced from the DNA. The sample contains 150,000 to 200,000 clones, about 81% of which appear only once. This sample is part of a study of blood T cell repertoires in COVID-19. Looking at the study overall: In each case, the material was cDNA or gDNA derived from T cells, B-cell-depleted T cells, or PBMCs.

Sample: peripheral blood. This TCR was recovered from a human donor in a cohort sampled during active COVID-19. The gene calls are TRBV6-2 or TRBV6-3 and TRBJ2-3, with 9 bases matching TRBD2. The CDR3 DNA follows: TGTGCCAGCAGTCAAACTAGCGGGCGCCATACGCAGTATTTT. This encodes CASSQTSGRHTQYF.